The present entry profiles one TCR beta chain with its context. Antigen specificity is unknown. This specimen belongs to a study of beta chain features in type 1 diabetes. Study-wide points: Researchers could not determine here whether HLA type influences TCRB rearrangement. All four CD4+ subsets from Type 1 diabetes patients carried moderately but significantly shorter TCRB CDR3s. Naive, central memory and regulatory TCRB repertoires appeared more similar among patients than healthy donors.

Central memory, naive, regulatory and stem cell-like memory CD4+ cells were sorted by CD45RO/CCR7/CD25/CD127/CD95/CD27. Sorted populations were all over 95% pure. Sequencing targeted expressed TCRB transcripts, as all isolated RNA had been reverse transcribed. This table comes from immunoSEQ multiplex PCR, and its TCRdb copy is limited to in-frame clones, with some not included. The data contain 400,000 or so clones, around an eighth of them singletons. V lost 0 bases and J 2 bases, leaving 12 bases between the germline ends. This CDR3 spans 16 amino acids. Germline CDR1 reads SGDLS; CDR2 reads YYNGEE.

This receptor was taken from a woman younger than 30 with type 1 diabetes. This chain joins TRBV9 and TRBJ1-3; D gene ambiguous. Sequenced input: naive CD4+ T cells from blood. The CDR3 protein is CASSVDPSFAGNTIYF. CDR3 in DNA: TGTGCCAGCAGCGTAGATCCCAGTTTCGCTGGAAACACCATATATTTT.